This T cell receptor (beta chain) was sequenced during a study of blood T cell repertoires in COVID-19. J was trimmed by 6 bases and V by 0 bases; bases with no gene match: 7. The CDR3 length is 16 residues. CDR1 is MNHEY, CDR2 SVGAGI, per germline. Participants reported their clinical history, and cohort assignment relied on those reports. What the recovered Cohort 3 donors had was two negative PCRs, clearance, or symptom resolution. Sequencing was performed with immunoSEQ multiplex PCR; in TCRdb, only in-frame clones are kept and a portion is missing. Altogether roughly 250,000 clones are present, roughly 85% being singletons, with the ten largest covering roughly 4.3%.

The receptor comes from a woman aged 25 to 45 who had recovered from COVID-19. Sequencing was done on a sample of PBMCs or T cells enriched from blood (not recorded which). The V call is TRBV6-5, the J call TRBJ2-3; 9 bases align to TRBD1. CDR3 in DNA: TGTGCCAGCAGTTACTCGAGGGGGACAGGGCTGGATACGCAGTATTTT. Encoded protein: CASSYSRGTGLDTQYF.